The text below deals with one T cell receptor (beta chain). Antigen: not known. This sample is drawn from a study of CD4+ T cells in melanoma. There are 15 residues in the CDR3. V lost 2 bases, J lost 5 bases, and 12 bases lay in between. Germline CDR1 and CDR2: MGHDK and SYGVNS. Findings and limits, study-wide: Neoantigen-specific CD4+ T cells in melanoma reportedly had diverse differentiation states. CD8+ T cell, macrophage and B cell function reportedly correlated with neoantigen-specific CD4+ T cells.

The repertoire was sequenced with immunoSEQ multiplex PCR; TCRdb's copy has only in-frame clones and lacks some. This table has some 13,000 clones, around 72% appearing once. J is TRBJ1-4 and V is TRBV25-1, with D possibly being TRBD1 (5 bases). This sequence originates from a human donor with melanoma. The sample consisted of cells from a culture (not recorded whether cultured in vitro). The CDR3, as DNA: TGTGCCAGCAGTGAAGGGGTCCAGGGAAATGAAAAACTGTTTTTT. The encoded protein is CASSEGVQGNEKLFF.